The 29 T cell receptor beta chains in this list originate from one sample, sequenced in a study of cytomegalovirus exposure and HLA in healthy donors. Primers for the PCR totalled 60 Vbeta and 13 Jbeta. Repertoires were generated with immunoSEQ multiplex PCR, while TCRdb's copy carries only in-frame clones and drops some. The table shows around 37,000 clones, with 74% occurring only once. The sample taken for sequencing was PBMCs. These receptors all stem from a man aged 30 to 45 in good health and CMV-seronegative.

The rearrangement links TRBV29-1 to TRBJ1-5; no firm D call. The CDR3 consists of 13 residues. Trimming shortened V by 1 base and J by 0 bases, and 4 bases separated the two germline ends. The germline gives CDR1 SQVTM, CDR2 ANQGSEA. The CDR3 DNA follows: TGCAGCGTTGAAGCAGATAGCAATCAGCCCCAGCATTTT. Translation gives CSVEADSNQPQHF. The variable domain in full, completed from reference TRBV29-1 and TRBJ1-5, reads SAVISQKPSRDICQRGTSLTIQCQVDSQVTMMFWYRQQPGQSLTLIATANQGSEATYESGFVIDKFPISRPNLTFSTLTVSNMSPEDSSIYLCSVEADSNQPQHFGDGTRLSIL.

The J gene is TRBJ1-6, the V gene TRBV30; 7 bases are shared with TRBD1. V trimming: 4 bases; J trimming: 7 bases; junction bases outside the gene matches: 10. The V gene's germline CDR1 is GTSNPN and CDR2 SVGIG (reference sequence). The CDR3 is made up of 15 amino acids. The CDR3, as DNA: TGTGCCTGGATCGGTCCGACAGGGAACAATTCACCCCTCCACTTT. It encodes CAWIGPTGNNSPLHF. The full variable domain, its missing parts supplied by reference TRBV30 and TRBJ1-6, is SQTIHQWPATLVQPVGSPLSLECTVEGTSNPNLYWYRQAAGRGLQLLFYSVGIGQISSEVPQNLSASRPQDRQFILSSKKLLLSDSGFYLCAWIGPTGNNSPLHFGNGTRLTVT.

The table lists this clone with a count of one. This chain uses TRBV6-1 with TRBJ2-7; the match to TRBD1 covers 7 bases. After removal of 6 bases from V and 2 bases from J, the junction contained 10 bases not matched to a gene. CDR3 length equals 15 residues. CDR1 MNHNS and CDR2 SASEGT come from the germline V gene. The CDR3 DNA is TGTGCCAGCAGGGCAGGGACAGACAAGGCCTACGAGCAGTACTTC. This encodes CASRAGTDKAYEQYF.

The chain recombines TRBV5-1 with TRBJ1-1, with a possible D match to TRBD1 (6 bases). The CDR3 runs to 14 residues. Germline CDR1 SGHRS, CDR2 YFSETQ. V lost 5 bases, J lost 10 bases, and 21 bases lay in between. DNA of the CDR3: TGCGCCAGCAGAACCGCTTCTCAGGGGTTAGGAGCTTTCTTT. Translated: CASRTASQGLGAFF. The full variable domain, in which reference TRBV5-1 and TRBJ1-1 provide the parts outside the CDR3, is KAGVTQTPRYLIKTRGQQVTLSCSPISGHRSVSWYQQTPGQGLQFLFEYFSETQRNKGNFPGRFSGRQFSNSRSEMNVSTLELGDSALYLCASRTASQGLGAFFGQGTRLTVV.

The V and J genes are TRBV5-1 and TRBJ2-5; the D gene is possibly TRBD1 (5 bases). The DNA end is a closer match to TRBJ2-7, so the J assignment may be wrong. The CDR3 has 15 amino acids. Germline assignment: CDR1 SGHRS and CDR2 YFSETQ. CDR3 sequence: CASSLDSGIIDEQYF. CDR3 sequence (DNA): TGCGCCAGCAGCTTGGATTCAGGGATTATCGACGAGCAGTACTTC.

The chain is built from TRBV7-2 and TRBJ1-3; D not resolved. V lost 3 bases and J lost 2, with 11 bases in between. This CDR3 region has 15 residues. Germline V CDR1 and CDR2: SGHTA, FQGNSA. CDR3 loop: CASSFGRAAGNTIYF. The CDR3 region has the DNA TGTGCCAGCAGCTTTGGGAGGGCAGCTGGAAACACCATATATTTT.

The rearrangement uses TRBV5-1 and TRBJ2-7, with TRBD1 as a possible D gene (6 bases). V lost 0 bases and J lost 3, with 13 bases in between. The CDR3 has 15 amino acids. The V gene's germline CDR1 is SGHRS and CDR2 YFSETQ. Written as DNA, the CDR3 is TGCGCCAGCAGCTTGGCCCAGGGGACCTACTACGAGCAGTACTTC. Amino acid sequence: CASSLAQGTYYEQYF. The whole variable domain, remainder taken from reference TRBV5-1 and TRBJ2-7, is KAGVTQTPRYLIKTRGQQVTLSCSPISGHRSVSWYQQTPGQGLQFLFEYFSETQRNKGNFPGRFSGRQFSNSRSEMNVSTLELGDSALYLCASSLAQGTYYEQYFGPGTRLTVT.

The rearrangement links TRBV6-5 to TRBJ2-3, with 7 bases that match TRBD1. The CDR3 covers 14 residues. Germline CDR1 is MNHEY and CDR2 is SVGAGI. With 7 bases clipped from V and 5 bases from J, the junction kept 9 bases outside the gene matches. The CDR3 nucleotides read TGTGCCAGCAAAATAGGGGGCAGATTAGATACGCAGTATTTT. Its protein product is CASKIGGRLDTQYF.

This chain uses TRBV19 with TRBJ1-2, with D uncertain. Germline V CDR1 and CDR2: LNHDA, SQIVND (reference sequence). The CDR3 runs to 13 residues. V was shortened by 4 bases and J by 2 bases, with 8 bases between the two germline ends. The CDR3 protein is CASSTQVNYGYTF. The CDR3 DNA follows: TGTGCCAGTAGTACCCAGGTGAACTATGGCTACACCTTC.

V is TRBV30 and J is TRBJ2-6; 9 bases line up with TRBD1. CDR1 and CDR2 (germline): GTSNPN, SVGIG (reference sequence). The trim removed 6 bases at V and 4 bases at J, leaving 10 bases unmatched. The CDR3 length is 16 residues. CDR3 sequence (DNA): TGTGCCTGTCGGGACAGGGCCGGAGCAGGGGCCAACGTCCTGACTTTC. Amino acids: CACRDRAGAGANVLTF.

The chain has TRBV5-1 and TRBJ2-3; TRBD1 aligns across 7 bases. CDR1 is SGHRS and CDR2 is YFSETQ in the germline V gene. V dropped 4 bases and J dropped 0; count of bases not matched to a gene: 5. The length of the CDR3 is 15 residues. The CDR3 reads CASSAGTDSTDTQYF. In nucleotides, the CDR3 is TGCGCCAGCAGCGCAGGGACAGACAGCACAGATACGCAGTATTTT.

This clone was recorded a few times. V gene TRBV15 combines with J gene TRBJ1-4, with 7 bases matching TRBD1. The germline CDR1 and CDR2 sequences are LNHNV and YYDKDF (reference sequence). After removal of 3 bases from V and 5 bases from J, the junction contained 6 bases not matched to a gene. The CDR3 contains 15 residues. CDR3 protein: CATSSVQGWNEKLFF. CDR3 nucleotide sequence: TGTGCCACCAGCAGTGTACAGGGGTGGAATGAAAAACTGTTTTTT. The full variable domain, with the rest looked up from reference TRBV15 and TRBJ1-4, is DAMVIQNPRYQVTQFGKPVTLSCSQTLNHNVMYWYQQKSSQAPKLLFHYYDKDFNNEADTPDNFQSRRPNTSFCFLDIRSPGLGDTAMYLCATSSVQGWNEKLFFGSGTQLSVL.

The chain uses TRBV6-1 and TRBJ1-2; D ambiguous. CDR3 size: 14 residues. Germline CDR1 reads MNHNS; CDR2 reads SASEGT. Trimming took off 0 bases at V and 8 bases at J, with 13 bases between the two ends. The CDR3 DNA sequence: TGTGCCAGCAGTGAAGCGCTCGGGTCGAAAGGCTACACCTTC. It is translated as CASSEALGSKGYTF.

Only a few counts were recorded for this clone. This chain links TRBV5-1 with TRBJ1-1, with no clear D. The length of the CDR3 is 15 residues. Per germline, CDR1 SGHRS and CDR2 YFSETQ. With 4 bases removed from V and 0 bases from J, the gap between germline ends came to 13 bases. Here the CDR3 reads CASSPQPGLNTEAFF. Here the CDR3 DNA reads TGCGCCAGCAGCCCCCAGCCGGGATTGAACACTGAAGCTTTCTTT. Looking up the rest from reference TRBV5-1 and TRBJ1-1 gives the full variable domain: KAGVTQTPRYLIKTRGQQVTLSCSPISGHRSVSWYQQTPGQGLQFLFEYFSETQRNKGNFPGRFSGRQFSNSRSEMNVSTLELGDSALYLCASSPQPGLNTEAFFGQGTRLTVV.

The chain combines TRBV6-5 with TRBJ2-5; possible D gene TRBD1, 5 bases. CDR1 and CDR2 (germline): MNHEY, SVGAGI. Trimming removed 6 bases from V and 3 bases from J, with 14 bases in between. This CDR3 contains 14 residues. CDR3 sequence: CASSSPKGKETQYF. CDR3 coding DNA: TGTGCCAGCAGCTCCCCTAAGGGGAAAGAGACCCAGTACTTC.

In this sample, this clone turned up once. In DNA form, the CDR3 reads TGTGCCAGCAGTGCCCCGGACAGGGAGGTTTCTGAAGCTTTCTTT. Translation: CASSAPDREVSEAFF. This chain uses TRBV6-4 with TRBJ1-1, with TRBD1 matching over 8 bases. The V and J ends lost 4 bases and 6 bases, in that order; junction bases with no gene match: 10. The germline gives CDR1 MRHNA, CDR2 SNTAGT. There are 15 residues in the CDR3.

The J gene is TRBJ1-1, the V gene TRBV18, with 7 bases that match TRBD1. CDR1 KGHSH and CDR2 LQKENI come from the germline V gene. V shed 6 bases, J shed 1 base, and the junction held 8 bases outside the gene matches. This CDR3 is 15 amino acids long. Here the CDR3 reads CASSGGDRPNTEAFF. CDR3 bases: TGTGCCAGCTCCGGGGGGGACAGACCGAACACTGAAGCTTTCTTT.

V and J are TRBV6-5 and TRBJ1-2; D is perhaps TRBD1 (5 bases). CDR1 and CDR2 from the germline V gene are MNHEY and SVGAGI. This CDR3 has 12 residues. Between the trimmed V and J ends, which lost 4 bases and 3 bases, there was a span of 6 bases. As DNA, the CDR3 is TGTGCCAGCAGTTCAGGGCACTATGGCTACACCTTC. This gives the protein CASSSGHYGYTF.

The chain links TRBV19 to TRBJ2-3, with D tentatively TRBD1 (6 bases). Germline V CDR1 and CDR2: LNHDA, SQIVND (reference sequence). The V end lost 4 bases, the J end lost 0 bases, and 11 bases lay between the germline ends. The CDR3 loop spans 15 amino acids. CDR3 sequence (DNA): TGTGCCAGTAGTAGAGACAGGCCTAGCACAGATACGCAGTATTTT. Translation: CASSRDRPSTDTQYF.

This rearrangement joins TRBV14 to TRBJ2-1; the D gene is possibly TRBD1 (5 bases). Trimming took off 4 bases at V and 4 bases at J, with 20 bases between the two ends. Germline V gene data show CDR1 as SGHDN and CDR2 as FVKESK. The CDR3 covers 17 residues. In DNA form, the CDR3 reads TGTGCCAGCAGCCTTGGGGCATTTCCGAAAGAGTACAATGAGCAGTTCTTC. Residues: CASSLGAFPKEYNEQFF.

This clone appeared a few times. This chain uses TRBV6-5 with TRBJ2-1; 8 bases fit TRBD2. This CDR3 is built from 12 residues. V was pared by 4 bases and J by 14 bases, with 7 bases of the junction left unmatched. The germline V gene encodes CDR1 MNHEY and CDR2 SVGAGI. The CDR3 protein is CASSSPGGEKFF. The CDR3 DNA follows: TGTGCCAGCAGTTCCCCGGGGGGGGAAAAGTTCTTC.

The V gene is TRBV15, the J gene TRBJ1-2; D uncertain. The CDR3 runs 14 residues. Trimming took 1 base from V and 8 from J, leaving 14 bases between them. CDR1 is LNHNV, CDR2 YYDKDF, per germline (reference sequence). Written as DNA, the CDR3 is TGTGCCACCAGCAGAGTGGCGGGAGAGGGCGGCTACACCTTC. It encodes CATSRVAGEGGYTF.

The genes are TRBV30 and TRBJ1-5; D gene ambiguous. Germline CDR1 is GTSNPN and CDR2 is SVGIG (reference sequence). With 8 bases removed from V and 4 bases from J, the gap between germline ends came to 12 bases. This CDR3 is 12 amino acids long. CDR3 in DNA: TGTGCCCTGAAATCACAGAATCAGCCCCAGCATTTT. It is translated as CALKSQNQPQHF.

The V gene is TRBV5-5, the J gene TRBJ2-7, with TRBD1 identical over 10 bases. This CDR3 is 16 amino acids long. V shed 4 bases, J shed 1 base, and the junction held 8 bases outside the gene matches. CDR1 and CDR2 from the germline V gene are SGHKS and YYEKEE (reference sequence). The CDR3 spells CASSATGGLRSYEQYF. The DNA of the CDR3 is TGTGCCAGCAGCGCGACAGGGGGCCTGAGATCCTACGAGCAGTACTTC.

In regard to this clone: Compared with germline, one end of the junction differs, possibly owing to a read error. This chain uses TRBV5-6 with TRBJ1-2; D is possibly TRBD1 (6 bases). The CDR3 loop spans 14 amino acids. Looked up from germline, CDR1 is SGHDT and CDR2 is YYEEEE. The CDR3 sequence is CASRQTGTNYGYPF. The CDR3 nucleotides read TGTGCCAGCAGGCAAACAGGGACTAACTATGGCTACCCCTTC. Full variable domain (rest looked up from reference TRBV5-6 and TRBJ1-2): DAGVTQSPTHLIKTRGQQVTLRCSPKSGHDTVSWYQQALGQGPQFIFQYYEEEERQRGNFPDRFSGHQFPNYSSELNVNALLLGDSALYLCASRQTGTNYGYPFGSGTRLTVV.

The chain combines TRBV25-1 with TRBJ2-5; D possibly corresponds to TRBD1 (5 bases). The length of the CDR3 is 14 residues. Germline CDR1 MGHDK, CDR2 SYGVNS. V was trimmed by 0 bases and J by 2 bases, leaving 7 bases between them. The chain's CDR3 is CASSEYRTQETQYF. CDR3 in DNA: TGTGCCAGCAGTGAATACAGGACACAAGAGACCCAGTACTTC.

The chain couples TRBV19 to TRBJ2-1, with 7 bases aligning to TRBD2. From germline, CDR1 is LNHDA and CDR2 SQIVND (reference sequence). The CDR3 has 16 amino acids. The J segment lost 0 bases and the V segment lost 5 bases, leaving 7 bases of the junction unmatched. CDR3 coding DNA: TGTGCCAGTAGTCTCCAAGCGGGAAGCTCCTACAATGAGCAGTTCTTC. Its translation is CASSLQAGSSYNEQFF.

CDR3 sequence: CASRPTGSPDTQYF. CDR3 nucleotide sequence: TGTGCCAGCAGGCCGACAGGGAGCCCAGATACGCAGTATTTT. The chain carries TRBV5-4 and TRBJ2-3; the match to TRBD1 covers 7 bases. Germline CDR1 and CDR2: SGHNT and YYREEE (reference sequence). The CDR3 contains 14 residues. Trimming removed 5 bases from V and 4 bases from J; junction bases left unmatched: 7.

The chain joins TRBV27 to TRBJ1-2, with 7 bases identical to TRBD1. J was trimmed by 5 bases and V by 6 bases; bases with no gene match: 9. The CDR3 has 14 amino acids. CDR1 is MNHEY, CDR2 SMNVEV, per germline (reference sequence). In DNA, the CDR3 is TGTGCCAGCAGCGATAGGACAGGCGGGTATGGCTACACCTTC. It codes for CASSDRTGGYGYTF.